This TCR gamma chain was identified during a study of γδ T cells in repeated Plasmodium falciparum infection. The study's findings and limits: Vdelta2-negative gammadelta repertoires appeared less diverse and less shared in Malian than Australian children.

Flow sorting of PBMC yielded separate Vgamma9/Vdelta2+ and Vdelta2-negative gammadelta T cell populations for bulk repertoire analysis. Both TRG and TRD chains were sequenced from each sorted sample. TCRdb reanalysed the multiplex PCR reads with CATT. The sample records about 30,000 gamma-chain clones, approximately 1.5% being singletons. This clone was observed at least ten times. Its matching antigen is unknown. The protein held in TCRdb is that of a much larger clone and does not match this DNA's translation at residue 10, likely because of a read error; the protein shown is translated from the DNA. CDR3 length: 12 amino acids. Germline CDR1 is VENAVY and CDR2 is YDSYNSRV.

The sequenced material came from gamma-delta T cells from blood. No J gene was assigned, while the V gene was called as TRGV8. The receptor's source is a pool of human donors (malaria-infected and uninfected, not separated). The CDR3 reads CATWDSGYKELF. The CDR3 nucleotides read TGTGCCACCTGGGATAGCGGATATAAGGAACTCTTT.